These 13 T cell receptor beta chains originate from one sample sequenced in a study of blood T cell repertoires in COVID-19. The data were produced by immunoSEQ multiplex PCR, yet TCRdb's version contains in-frame clones alone and is incomplete. The sample contains over 350,000 clones, 87% of which appear only once. The sample was PBMCs or T cells enriched from blood (not recorded which). Every receptor here comes from a woman between 18 and 29 years old with acute COVID-19.

The chain couples TRBV25-1 to TRBJ2-5, with D possibly TRBD1 on 6 matching bases. The germline V and J ends were trimmed by 4 bases and 5 bases, with 14 bases remaining between them. Germline lookup yields CDR1 MGHDK and CDR2 SYGVNS. This CDR3 comprises 14 residues. CDR3 DNA sequence: TGTGCCAGCAGTGGTCCGACAGGCCGGGAGACCCAGTACTTC. It yields the protein CASSGPTGRETQYF.

The chain couples TRBV10-2 to TRBJ2-3; 9 bases agree with TRBD1. This CDR3 has 15 amino acids. Germline CDR1 reads WSHSY; CDR2 reads SAAADI. J was trimmed by 4 bases and V by 5 bases; bases with no gene match: 7. CDR3 nucleotide sequence: TGCGCCAGCAGTAACACAGGGGGCGTCGCAGATACGCAGTATTTT. Residues: CASSNTGGVADTQYF.

V usage is TRBV27 and J usage is TRBJ2-3; 7 bases agree with TRBD2. CDR1 is MNHEY and CDR2 is SMNVEV in the germline V gene (reference sequence). The CDR3 runs to 17 residues. Trimming cost V 5 bases and J 2 bases; bases outside gene matches: 13. The chain's CDR3 is CASSRRLANSLTDTQYF. As DNA, the CDR3 is TGTGCCAGCAGTAGGAGACTAGCTAATTCCCTCACAGATACGCAGTATTTT.

V and J are TRBV7-8 and TRBJ2-1; perhaps TRBD2 as D (6 bases). The CDR3 length is 13 residues. Germline-derived CDR1 and CDR2 are SGHVS and FQNEAQ. V lost 4 bases, J lost 4 bases, and 8 bases lay in between. CDR3 in DNA: TGTGCCAGCAGCTCGGGGGTTTACAATGAGCAGTTCTTC. Protein product: CASSSGVYNEQFF.

This chain connects TRBV19 to TRBJ1-6; 9 positions match TRBD1. V trimming: 8 bases; J trimming: 0 bases; junction bases outside the gene matches: 11. The length of the CDR3 is 18 residues. CDR1 is LNHDA, CDR2 SQIVND, per germline (reference sequence). The CDR3 sequence: CASRGLGTGSSYNSPLHF. Here the CDR3 DNA reads TGTGCCAGTCGTGGATTGGGGACAGGGAGCTCCTATAATTCACCCCTCCACTTT.

This clone has a single count. The sample holds other DNA sequences that translate to the same CDR3. The rearrangement uses TRBV30 and TRBJ2-5; TRBD1 is a possible D gene (7 bases). CDR1 GTSNPN and CDR2 SVGIG come from the germline V gene (reference sequence). The germline V and J ends were trimmed by 5 bases and 9 bases, with 16 bases remaining between them. This CDR3 has 12 amino acids. The CDR3 DNA sequence: TGTGCCTGGGGAGGGGGCCCGCGGTCCCAGTACTTC. Encoded protein: CAWGGGPRSQYF.

V is TRBV15 and J is TRBJ2-7; TRBD1 is a possible D gene (6 bases). CDR1 and CDR2 from the germline V gene are LNHNV and YYDKDF (reference sequence). V lost 1 base, J lost 2 bases, and 9 bases lay in between. The CDR3 is 14 residues long. The CDR3 DNA is TGTGCCACCAGCAGAGCTGGACAGCCCTACGAGCAGTACTTC. Protein: CATSRAGQPYEQYF.

This clone was detected only a few times. Additional DNA sequences in this sample encode the identical CDR3. This chain connects TRBV12-3 or TRBV12-4 to TRBJ1-2; D is possibly TRBD1 (6 bases). The CDR3 length is 13 residues. The ends were cut back, 5 bases at V and 1 base at J, with 8 bases in the middle. CDR3 bases: TGTGCCAGCAGTAAACAGGGTAACTATGGCTACACCTTC. Amino acid sequence: CASSKQGNYGYTF.

The chain combines TRBV5-8 with TRBJ1-3; a possible D gene is TRBD1 (5 bases). The length of the CDR3 is 12 residues. Germline V gives CDR1 SGHTS, CDR2 YDEGEE. Trimming stripped 10 bases from V and 4 bases from J, with 12 bases between. CDR3 DNA sequence: TGTGCCGTCGTGGGGCAAGGAAACACCATATATTTT. This gives the protein CAVVGQGNTIYF.

The sample holds a few counts of this clone. V gene TRBV5-1 combines with J gene TRBJ2-7; 7 nucleotides align to TRBD2. Germline CDR1 is SGHRS and CDR2 is YFSETQ. J gave up 4 bases and V 4 bases, and 8 bases lay outside the gene matches. There are 14 residues in the CDR3. The CDR3 DNA reads as TGCGCCAGCAGCGCGTCCGGGACTACGTACGAGCAGTACTTC. It codes for CASSASGTTYEQYF. The whole variable domain, filled in from reference TRBV5-1 and TRBJ2-7, reads KAGVTQTPRYLIKTRGQQVTLSCSPISGHRSVSWYQQTPGQGLQFLFEYFSETQRNKGNFPGRFSGRQFSNSRSEMNVSTLELGDSALYLCASSASGTTYEQYFGPGTRLTVT.

The V and J genes are TRBV5-5 and TRBJ2-2; a possible D gene is TRBD1 (5 bases). CDR1 is SGHKS and CDR2 is YYEKEE in the germline V gene (reference sequence). The V end was cut by 0 bases, the J end by 2 bases, with 8 bases between. The CDR3 has 15 residues. The CDR3 is CASSLGGLNTGELFF. DNA for the CDR3: TGTGCCAGCAGCTTGGGGGGCTTAAACACCGGGGAGCTGTTTTTT.

The V and J genes are TRBV11-2 and TRBJ2-2; 8 bases are shared with TRBD1. This CDR3 is built from 15 residues. V shed 6 bases and J 6 bases; nucleotides not matched to a gene: 9. CDR1 is SGHAT, CDR2 FQNNGV, per germline. CDR3 residues: CASSHDRGQSGELFF. CDR3 DNA sequence: TGTGCCAGCAGTCACGACAGGGGTCAGTCCGGGGAGCTGTTTTTT.

The chain links TRBV7-2 to TRBJ2-7, with a possible D match to TRBD2 (5 bases). The V and J ends lost 5 bases and 5 bases respectively, with 22 bases between them. The CDR3 runs 16 residues. The germline gives CDR1 SGHTA, CDR2 FQGNSA. The chain's CDR3 is CASSPVLRVGGNEQYF. The CDR3 DNA is TGTGCCAGCAGCCCCGTATTAAGAGTTGGAGGCAACGAGCAGTACTTC. The variable domain in full, with the rest retrieved from reference TRBV7-2 and TRBJ2-7, is GAGVSQSPSNKVTEKGKDVELRCDPISGHTALYWYRQSLGQGLEFLIYFQGNSAPDKSGLPSDRFSAERTGGSVSTLTIQRTQQEDSAVYLCASSPVLRVGGNEQYFGPGTRLTVT.